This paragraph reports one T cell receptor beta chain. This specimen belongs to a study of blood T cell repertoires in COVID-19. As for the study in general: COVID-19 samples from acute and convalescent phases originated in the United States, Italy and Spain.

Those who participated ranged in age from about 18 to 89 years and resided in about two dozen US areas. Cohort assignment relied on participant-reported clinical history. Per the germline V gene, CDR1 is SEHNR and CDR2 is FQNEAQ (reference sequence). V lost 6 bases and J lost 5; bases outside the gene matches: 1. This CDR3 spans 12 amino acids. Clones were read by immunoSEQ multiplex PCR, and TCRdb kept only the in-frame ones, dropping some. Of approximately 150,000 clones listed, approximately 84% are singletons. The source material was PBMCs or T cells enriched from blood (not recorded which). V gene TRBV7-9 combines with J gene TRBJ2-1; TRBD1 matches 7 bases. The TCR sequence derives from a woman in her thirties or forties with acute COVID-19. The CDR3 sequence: CASRDRHNEQFF. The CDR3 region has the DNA TGTGCCAGCAGGGACAGGCACAATGAGCAGTTCTTC.